These 15 T cell receptor beta chains came from one sample sequenced in a study of blood T cell repertoires in COVID-19. The assay was immunoSEQ multiplex PCR, and TCRdb's table has in-frame clones only and misses some. This table has some 43,000 clones, around 80% appearing once. Sequencing was done on a sample of peripheral blood. Source of these receptors: a man in his forties with active or convalescent COVID-19.

This chain joins TRBV5-8 and TRBJ2-6; D uncertain. V was trimmed by 1 base and J by 1 base, leaving 15 bases between them. Per germline, CDR1 SGHTS and CDR2 YDEGEE. The CDR3 length is 18 residues. CDR3 amino acids: CASSLSSGGFSGANVLTF. CDR3 coding DNA: TGTGCCAGCAGCTTGAGCTCCGGCGGATTTTCTGGGGCCAACGTCCTGACTTTC.

This clone turned up a few times. The gene calls are TRBV5-1 and TRBJ1-3; 7 bases line up with TRBD1. Germline CDR1 reads SGHRS; CDR2 reads YFSETQ. V shed 4 bases and J 1 base; nucleotides not matched to a gene: 2. The CDR3 covers 14 residues. CDR3 nucleotide sequence: TGCGCCAGCAGCCCACAGGGGTCTGGAAACACCATATATTTT. Its protein is CASSPQGSGNTIYF.

This chain joins TRBV6-5 and TRBJ1-2; 8 bases match TRBD1. Germline lookup yields CDR1 MNHEY and CDR2 SVGAGI. CDR3 length: 13 amino acids. Trimming at V came to 2 bases and at J to 8 bases, leaving 4 bases not matched to a gene. In DNA form, the CDR3 reads TGTGCCAGCAGTTACCAGGGGGCAGGGGGCTACACCTTC. Its translation is CASSYQGAGGYTF.

V and J are TRBV5-4 and TRBJ2-7; 7 nucleotides match TRBD2. This CDR3 is 13 amino acids long. Germline CDR1 and CDR2: SGHNT and YYREEE (reference sequence). Germline trimming cut 4 bases from V and 4 bases from J; bases unmatched to any gene: 5. CDR3 bases: TGTGCCAGCAGCCGGGGGGACGGGTACGAGCAGTACTTC. The encoded protein is CASSRGDGYEQYF.

The gene calls are TRBV7-9 and TRBJ1-1, with D possibly being TRBD1 (5 bases). CDR3 length equals 13 residues. Trimming took 5 bases from V and 6 from J, leaving 13 bases between them. CDR1 and CDR2 (germline): SEHNR, FQNEAQ (reference sequence). The CDR3 loop reads CASSRQRGPEAFF. In nucleotides, the CDR3 is TGTGCCAGCAGCCGGCAAAGGGGTCCTGAAGCTTTCTTT.

This clone was picked up a small number of times. V usage is TRBV4-3 and J usage is TRBJ1-4; no clear D. Germline CDR1 is LGHNA and CDR2 is YSLEER. CDR3 length: 15 amino acids. The V end was cut by 0 bases, the J end by 3 bases, with 8 bases between. CDR3 amino acids: CASSQEHVSNEKLFF. The CDR3 nucleotides are TGCGCCAGCAGCCAAGAACACGTTTCTAATGAAAAACTGTTTTTT.

The chain recombines TRBV6-5 with TRBJ2-3; the D is unclear. The V gene lost 2 bases and the J gene lost 5 bases, with 5 bases spanning the gap. CDR1 and CDR2 from the germline V gene are MNHEY and SVGAGI. This CDR3 contains 12 residues. CDR3 protein: CASSYPKDTQYF. The CDR3 coding sequence is TGTGCCAGCAGTTACCCCAAAGATACGCAGTATTTT.

The chain employs TRBV7-9 and TRBJ2-1; 7 bases fit TRBD2. The J segment lost 3 bases and the V segment lost 3 bases, leaving 5 bases of the junction unmatched. Germline assignment: CDR1 SEHNR and CDR2 FQNEAQ (reference sequence). This CDR3 has 15 residues. The CDR3 DNA reads TGTGCCAGCAGCTTTGCTAGCGGCTTCTACAATGAGCAGTTCTTC. This codes for CASSFASGFYNEQFF.

This clone was observed once. The V gene is TRBV18, the J gene TRBJ2-3; no clear D. Germline loops: CDR1 KGHSH, CDR2 LQKENI. Trimming left V 5 bases short and J 2 bases short, with 11 bases between. CDR3 length equals 14 residues. The CDR3 nucleotides read TGTGCCAGCTCAGTCGGTGAAAACACAGATACGCAGTATTTT. As protein: CASSVGENTDTQYF.

This clone was picked up one time. V usage is TRBV5-1 and J usage is TRBJ1-4; D uncertain. The germline V gene encodes CDR1 SGHRS and CDR2 YFSETQ. The CDR3 extends over 15 amino acids. V was trimmed by 0 bases and J by 0 bases, leaving 6 bases between them. The CDR3 region is CASSLGLATNEKLFF. Here the CDR3 DNA reads TGCGCCAGCAGCTTGGGTCTTGCAACTAATGAAAAACTGTTTTTT. The entire variable domain, with the rest obtained from reference TRBV5-1 and TRBJ1-4, is as follows: KAGVTQTPRYLIKTRGQQVTLSCSPISGHRSVSWYQQTPGQGLQFLFEYFSETQRNKGNFPGRFSGRQFSNSRSEMNVSTLELGDSALYLCASSLGLATNEKLFFGSGTQLSVL.

V is TRBV7-3 and J is TRBJ1-6; TRBD1 agrees at 7 bases. The CDR3 extends over 15 amino acids. Germline V gene lookup returns CDR1 SGHTA and CDR2 FQGTGA. V was clipped by 3 bases and J by 5 bases; unmatched bases: 4. CDR3 protein: CASSLTGTDNSPLHF. The CDR3 DNA reads as TGTGCCAGCAGCTTGACCGGGACAGATAATTCACCCCTCCACTTT.

This sequence joins TRBV11-2 and TRBJ2-7; 8 nucleotides agree with TRBD2. Trimming removed 1 base from V and 3 bases from J; junction bases left unmatched: 11. CDR1 is SGHAT, CDR2 FQNNGV, per germline. The length of the CDR3 is 17 residues. The CDR3 loop is CASSLGSLGRASYEQYF. In nucleotides, the CDR3 is TGTGCCAGCAGCTTAGGGAGCCTCGGGAGGGCCAGCTACGAGCAGTACTTC. Full variable domain (remainder filled in from reference TRBV11-2 and TRBJ2-7): EAGVAQSPRYKIIEKRQSVAFWCNPISGHATLYWYQQILGQGPKLLIQFQNNGVVDDSQLPKDRFSAERLKGVDSTLKIQPAKLEDSAVYLCASSLGSLGRASYEQYFGPGTRLTVT.

The V gene is TRBV7-2, the J gene TRBJ2-3, with D possibly being TRBD2 (5 bases). The germline V gene has CDR1 SGHTA and CDR2 FQGNSA. This CDR3 is 14 amino acids long. V was trimmed by 4 bases and J by 4 bases, leaving 12 bases between them. The CDR3 reads CASSSPDGADTQYF. CDR3 nucleotides: TGTGCCAGCAGCTCACCGGACGGGGCAGATACGCAGTATTTT.

DNA for the CDR3: TGTGCCACCAGCCTAGACCAGGGGGCCAATGAGCAGTTCTTC. Its protein product is CATSLDQGANEQFF. The gene calls are TRBV15 and TRBJ2-1, with 8 nucleotides matching TRBD1. This CDR3 is 14 amino acids long. J gave up 6 bases and V 5 bases, and 6 bases lay outside the gene matches. CDR1 and CDR2 (germline): LNHNV, YYDKDF (reference sequence).

The chain joins TRBV4-2 to TRBJ2-3; D may be TRBD2 (7 bases). Trimming stripped 0 bases from V and 3 bases from J, with 10 bases between. Germline V CDR1 and CDR2: LGHNA, YNFKEQ. The CDR3 spans 15 residues. CDR3 in amino acids: CASSQDRGATDTQYF. The CDR3 coding sequence is TGTGCCAGCAGCCAAGATCGGGGGGCGACAGATACGCAGTATTTT.